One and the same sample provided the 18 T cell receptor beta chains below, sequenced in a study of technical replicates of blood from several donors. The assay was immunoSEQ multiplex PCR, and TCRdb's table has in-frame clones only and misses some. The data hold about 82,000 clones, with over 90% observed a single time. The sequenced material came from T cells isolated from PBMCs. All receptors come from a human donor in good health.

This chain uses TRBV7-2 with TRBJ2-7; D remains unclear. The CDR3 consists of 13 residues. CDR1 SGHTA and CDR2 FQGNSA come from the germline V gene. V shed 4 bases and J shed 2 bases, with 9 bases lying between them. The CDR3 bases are TGTGCCAGCAGCTCGAGTGTAGCCTACGAGCAGTACTTC. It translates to CASSSSVAYEQYF.

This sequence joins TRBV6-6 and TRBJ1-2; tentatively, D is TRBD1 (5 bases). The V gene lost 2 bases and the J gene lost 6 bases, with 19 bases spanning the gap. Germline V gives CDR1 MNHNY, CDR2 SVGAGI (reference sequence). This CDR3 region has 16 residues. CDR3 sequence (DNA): TGTGCCAGCAGTTACAGTAGCAGGGTTAAAATCCATGGCTACACCTTC. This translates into CASSYSSRVKIHGYTF.

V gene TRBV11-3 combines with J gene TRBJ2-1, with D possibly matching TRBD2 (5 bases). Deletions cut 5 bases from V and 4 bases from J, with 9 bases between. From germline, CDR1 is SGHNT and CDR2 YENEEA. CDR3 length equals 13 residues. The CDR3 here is CASSAGRYNEQFF. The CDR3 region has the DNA TGTGCCAGCAGCGCGGGCCGTTACAATGAGCAGTTCTTC.

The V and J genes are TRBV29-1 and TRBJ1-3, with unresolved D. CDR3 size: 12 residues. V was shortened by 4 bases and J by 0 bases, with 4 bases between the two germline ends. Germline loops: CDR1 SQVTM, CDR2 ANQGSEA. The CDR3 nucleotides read TGCAGCGTTGGTAACTCTGGAAACACCATATATTTT. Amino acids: CSVGNSGNTIYF.

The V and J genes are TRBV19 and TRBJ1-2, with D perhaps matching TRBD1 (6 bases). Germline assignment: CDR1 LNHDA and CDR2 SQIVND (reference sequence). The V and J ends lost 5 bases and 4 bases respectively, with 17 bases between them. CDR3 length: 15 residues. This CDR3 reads CASSSRQARGYGYTF. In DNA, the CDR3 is TGTGCCAGTAGTTCTCGACAGGCGCGTGGCTATGGCTACACCTTC.

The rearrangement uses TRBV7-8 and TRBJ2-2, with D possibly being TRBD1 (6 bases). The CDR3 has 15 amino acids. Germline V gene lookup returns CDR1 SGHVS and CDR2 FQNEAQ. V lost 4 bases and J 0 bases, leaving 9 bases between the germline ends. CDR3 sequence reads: CASSSQGPNTGELFF. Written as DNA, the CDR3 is TGTGCCAGCAGCTCTCAGGGGCCGAACACCGGGGAGCTGTTTTTT.

The CDR3 DNA reads TGTGCCAGCAGCCCAAGGACAGGGGGAAGGTGGACAGATACGCAGTATTTT. Translated, it gives CASSPRTGGRWTDTQYF. This chain uses TRBV5-6 with TRBJ2-3; 10 bases line up with TRBD1. Unmatched junction bases numbered 11, after V lost 4 bases and J lost 3 bases. The germline CDR1 and CDR2 sequences are SGHDT and YYEEEE. The CDR3 is 17 amino acids.

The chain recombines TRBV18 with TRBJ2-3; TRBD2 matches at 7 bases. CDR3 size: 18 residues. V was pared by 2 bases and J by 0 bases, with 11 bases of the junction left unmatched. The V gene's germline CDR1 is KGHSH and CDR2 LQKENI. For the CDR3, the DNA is TGTGCCAGCTCACCAAGGGCGGGAGCCGACTCTAGCACAGATACGCAGTATTTT. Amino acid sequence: CASSPRAGADSSTDTQYF. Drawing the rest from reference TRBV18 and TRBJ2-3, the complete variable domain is NAGVMQNPRHLVRRRGQEARLRCSPMKGHSHVYWYRQLPEEGLKFMVYLQKENIIDESGMPKERFSAEFPKEGPSILRIQQVVRGDSAAYFCASSPRAGADSSTDTQYFGPGTRLTVL.

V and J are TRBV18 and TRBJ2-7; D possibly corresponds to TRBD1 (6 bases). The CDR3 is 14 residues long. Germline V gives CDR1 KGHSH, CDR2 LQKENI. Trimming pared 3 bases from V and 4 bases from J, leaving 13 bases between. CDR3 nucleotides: TGTGCCAGCTCACCCCAGGGGCTTGGGTACGAGCAGTACTTC. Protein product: CASSPQGLGYEQYF.

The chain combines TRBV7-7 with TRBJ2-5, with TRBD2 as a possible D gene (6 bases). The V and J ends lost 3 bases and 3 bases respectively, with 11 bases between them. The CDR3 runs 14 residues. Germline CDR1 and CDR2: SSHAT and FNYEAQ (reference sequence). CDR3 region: CASSFGGPKETQYF. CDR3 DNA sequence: TGTGCCAGCAGCTTCGGAGGGCCCAAAGAGACCCAGTACTTC.

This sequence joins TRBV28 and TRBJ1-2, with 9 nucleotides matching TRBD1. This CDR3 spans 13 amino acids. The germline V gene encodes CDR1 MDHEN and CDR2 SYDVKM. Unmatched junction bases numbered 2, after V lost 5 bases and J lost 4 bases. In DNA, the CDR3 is TGTGCCAGCAGTGCGGACAGGGGCTATGGCTACACCTTC. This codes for CASSADRGYGYTF.

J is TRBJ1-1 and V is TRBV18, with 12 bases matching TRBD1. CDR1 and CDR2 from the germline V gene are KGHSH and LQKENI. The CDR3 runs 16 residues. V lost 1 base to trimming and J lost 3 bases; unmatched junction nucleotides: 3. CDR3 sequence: CASSPRDRGPYTEAFF. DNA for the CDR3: TGTGCCAGCTCACCACGGGACAGGGGGCCCTACACTGAAGCTTTCTTT.

The CDR3 reads CASSYNYEQYF. DNA for the CDR3: TGCGCCAGCAGCTATAACTACGAGCAGTACTTC. The genes are TRBV5-1 and TRBJ2-7; D gene uncertain. The V end was cut by 3 bases, the J end by 3 bases, with 4 bases between. This CDR3 spans 11 amino acids. The germline gives CDR1 SGHRS, CDR2 YFSETQ.

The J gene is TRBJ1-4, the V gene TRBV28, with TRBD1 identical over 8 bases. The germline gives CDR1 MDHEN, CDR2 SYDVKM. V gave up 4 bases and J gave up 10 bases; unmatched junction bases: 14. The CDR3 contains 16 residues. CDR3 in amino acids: CASSSHTGGNLVKLFF. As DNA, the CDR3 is TGTGCCAGCAGTTCGCATACAGGGGGTAATCTCGTAAAACTGTTTTTT.

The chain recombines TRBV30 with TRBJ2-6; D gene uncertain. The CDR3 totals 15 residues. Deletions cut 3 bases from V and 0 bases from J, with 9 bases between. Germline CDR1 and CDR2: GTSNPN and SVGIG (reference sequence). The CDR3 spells CAWRTTISGANVLTF. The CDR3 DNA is TGTGCCTGGAGAACTACAATCTCTGGGGCCAACGTCCTGACTTTC.

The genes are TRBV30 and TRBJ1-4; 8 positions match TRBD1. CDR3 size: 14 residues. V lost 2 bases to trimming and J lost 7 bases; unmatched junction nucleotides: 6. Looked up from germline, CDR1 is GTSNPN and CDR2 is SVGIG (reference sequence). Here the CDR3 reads CAWSRDRRGEKLFF. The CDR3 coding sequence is TGTGCCTGGAGTAGGGACAGGAGAGGTGAAAAACTGTTTTTT.

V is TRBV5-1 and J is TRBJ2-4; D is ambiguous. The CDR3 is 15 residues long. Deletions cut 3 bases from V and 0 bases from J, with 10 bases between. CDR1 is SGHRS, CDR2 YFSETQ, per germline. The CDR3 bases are TGCGCCAGCAGCTCGGGTAAACTAGCCAAAAACATTCAGTACTTC. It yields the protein CASSSGKLAKNIQYF.

The DNA of the CDR3 is TGTGCCAGTAGTATTGGCAGGGGAGGGAATCAGCCCCAGCATTTT. Its protein product is CASSIGRGGNQPQHF. The chain joins TRBV19 to TRBJ1-5; possibly TRBD1 for D (6 bases). The V gene's germline CDR1 is LNHDA and CDR2 SQIVND (reference sequence). V was clipped by 3 bases and J by 4 bases, with 13 bases between them. The CDR3 spans 15 residues.